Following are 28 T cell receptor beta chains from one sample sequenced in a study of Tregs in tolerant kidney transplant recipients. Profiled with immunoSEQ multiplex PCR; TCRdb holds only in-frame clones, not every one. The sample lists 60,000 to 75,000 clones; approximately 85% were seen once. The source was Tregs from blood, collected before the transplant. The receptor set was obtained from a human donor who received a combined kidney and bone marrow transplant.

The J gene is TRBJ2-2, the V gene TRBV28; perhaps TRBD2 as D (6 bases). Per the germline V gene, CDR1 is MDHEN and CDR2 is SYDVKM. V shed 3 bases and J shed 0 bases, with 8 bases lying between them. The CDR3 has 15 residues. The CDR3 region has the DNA TGTGCCAGCAGTTTTTGGGACTCGAACACCGGGGAGCTGTTTTTT. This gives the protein CASSFWDSNTGELFF.

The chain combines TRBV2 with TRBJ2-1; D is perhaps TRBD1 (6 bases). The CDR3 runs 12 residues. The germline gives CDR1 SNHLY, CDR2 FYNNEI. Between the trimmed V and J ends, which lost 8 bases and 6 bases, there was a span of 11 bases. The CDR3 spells CASSDRPNEQFF. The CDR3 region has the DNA TGTGCCAGCTCTGACAGGCCCAATGAGCAGTTCTTC.

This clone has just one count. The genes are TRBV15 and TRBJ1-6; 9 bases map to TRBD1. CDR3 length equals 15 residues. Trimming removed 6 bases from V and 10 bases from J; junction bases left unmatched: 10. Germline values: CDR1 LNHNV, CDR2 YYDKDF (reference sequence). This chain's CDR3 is CATRDPGQGGSPLHF. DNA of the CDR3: TGTGCCACCAGAGATCCGGGACAGGGAGGGTCACCCCTCCACTTT.

The CDR3 DNA reads as TGCACCAGCAGCCTCCCGACTAGCGGGGTAACAGATACGCAGTATTTT. Amino acid sequence: CTSSLPTSGVTDTQYF. The genes are TRBV1 and TRBJ2-3; the table names TRBD2, a call not compared with the DNA. TRBV1 is a pseudogene segment. The CDR3 covers 16 residues.

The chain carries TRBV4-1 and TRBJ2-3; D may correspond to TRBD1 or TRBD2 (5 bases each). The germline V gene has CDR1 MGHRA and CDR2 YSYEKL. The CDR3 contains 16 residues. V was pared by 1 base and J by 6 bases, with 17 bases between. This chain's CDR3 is CASSQAPGRSKDTQYF. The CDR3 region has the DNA TGCGCCAGCAGCCAAGCCCCGGGACGTTCGAAGGATACGCAGTATTTT.

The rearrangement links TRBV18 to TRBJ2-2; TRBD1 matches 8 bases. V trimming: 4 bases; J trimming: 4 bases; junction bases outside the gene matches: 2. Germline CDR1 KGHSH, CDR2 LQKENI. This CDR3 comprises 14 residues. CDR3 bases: TGTGCCAGCTCACGAACAGGGGGCACCGGGGAGCTGTTTTTT. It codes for CASSRTGGTGELFF.

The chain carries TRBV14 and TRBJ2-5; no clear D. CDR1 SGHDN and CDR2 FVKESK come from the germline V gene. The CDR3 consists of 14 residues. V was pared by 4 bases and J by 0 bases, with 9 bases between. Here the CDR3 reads CASSPAVYQETQYF. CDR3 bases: TGTGCCAGCAGCCCGGCAGTGTACCAAGAGACCCAGTACTTC.

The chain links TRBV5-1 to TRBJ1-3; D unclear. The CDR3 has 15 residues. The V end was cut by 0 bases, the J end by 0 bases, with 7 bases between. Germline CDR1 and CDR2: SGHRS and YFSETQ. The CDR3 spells CASSLETSSGNTIYF. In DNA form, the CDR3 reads TGCGCCAGCAGCTTGGAGACCAGCTCTGGAAACACCATATATTTT.

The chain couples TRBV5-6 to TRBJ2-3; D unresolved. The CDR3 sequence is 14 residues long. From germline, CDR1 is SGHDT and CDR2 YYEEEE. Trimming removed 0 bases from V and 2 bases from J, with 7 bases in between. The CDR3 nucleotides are TGTGCCAGCAGCTTGGGACCAAACACAGATACGCAGTATTTT. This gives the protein CASSLGPNTDTQYF.

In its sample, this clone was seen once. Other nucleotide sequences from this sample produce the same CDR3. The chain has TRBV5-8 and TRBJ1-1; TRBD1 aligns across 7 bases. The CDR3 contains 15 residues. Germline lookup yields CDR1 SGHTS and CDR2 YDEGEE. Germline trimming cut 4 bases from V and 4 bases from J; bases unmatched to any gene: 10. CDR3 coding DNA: TGTGCCAGCAGCCGTTATAGACAGGGTGGCACTGAAGCTTTCTTT. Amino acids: CASSRYRQGGTEAFF.

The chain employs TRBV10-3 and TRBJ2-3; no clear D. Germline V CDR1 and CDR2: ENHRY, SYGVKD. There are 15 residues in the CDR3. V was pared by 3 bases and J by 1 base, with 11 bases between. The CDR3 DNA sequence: TGTGCCATCAGTGACCCGATATGGGGCACAGATACGCAGTATTTT. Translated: CAISDPIWGTDTQYF.

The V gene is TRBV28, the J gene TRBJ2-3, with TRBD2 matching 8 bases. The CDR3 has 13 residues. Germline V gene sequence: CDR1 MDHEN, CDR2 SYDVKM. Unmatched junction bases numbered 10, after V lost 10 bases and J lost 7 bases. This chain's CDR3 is CAIRTSLQNTQYF. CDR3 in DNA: TGTGCCATCCGGACTAGCCTGCAAAATACGCAGTATTTT. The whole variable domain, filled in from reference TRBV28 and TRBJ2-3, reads DVKVTQSSRYLVKRTGEKVFLECVQDMDHENMFWYRQDPGLGLRLIYFSYDVKMKEKGDIPEGYSVSREKKERFSLILESASTNQTSMYLCAIRTSLQNTQYFGPGTRLTVL.

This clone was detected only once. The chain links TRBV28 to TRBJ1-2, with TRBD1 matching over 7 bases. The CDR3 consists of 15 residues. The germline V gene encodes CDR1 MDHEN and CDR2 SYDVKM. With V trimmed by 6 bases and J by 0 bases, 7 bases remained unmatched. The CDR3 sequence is CASRPPGGANYGYTF. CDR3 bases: TGTGCCAGCAGACCCCCAGGGGGGGCTAACTATGGCTACACCTTC.

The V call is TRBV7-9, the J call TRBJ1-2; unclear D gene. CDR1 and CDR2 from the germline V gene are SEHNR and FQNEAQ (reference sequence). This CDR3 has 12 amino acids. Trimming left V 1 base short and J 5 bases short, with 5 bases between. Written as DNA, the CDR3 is TGTGCCAGCAGCTTAGGGGTATATGGCTACACCTTC. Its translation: CASSLGVYGYTF.

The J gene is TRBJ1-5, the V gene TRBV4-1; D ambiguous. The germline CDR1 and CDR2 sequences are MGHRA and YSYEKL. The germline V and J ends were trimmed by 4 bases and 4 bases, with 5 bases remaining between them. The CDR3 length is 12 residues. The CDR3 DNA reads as TGCGCCAGCAGCCTGGGAAATCAGCCCCAGCATTTT. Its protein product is CASSLGNQPQHF.

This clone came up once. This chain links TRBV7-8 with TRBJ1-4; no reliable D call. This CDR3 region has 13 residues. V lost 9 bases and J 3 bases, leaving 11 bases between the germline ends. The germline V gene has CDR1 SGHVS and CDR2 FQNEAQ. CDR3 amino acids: CASSRSANEKLFF. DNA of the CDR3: TGTGCCAGTTCAAGGTCGGCTAATGAAAAACTGTTTTTT.

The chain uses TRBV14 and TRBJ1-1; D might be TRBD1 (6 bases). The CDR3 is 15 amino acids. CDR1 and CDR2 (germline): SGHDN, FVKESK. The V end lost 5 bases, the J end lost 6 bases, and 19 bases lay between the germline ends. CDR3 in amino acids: CASSAHPGTIAEAFF. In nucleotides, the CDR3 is TGTGCCAGCAGCGCCCACCCTGGGACAATCGCTGAAGCTTTCTTT.

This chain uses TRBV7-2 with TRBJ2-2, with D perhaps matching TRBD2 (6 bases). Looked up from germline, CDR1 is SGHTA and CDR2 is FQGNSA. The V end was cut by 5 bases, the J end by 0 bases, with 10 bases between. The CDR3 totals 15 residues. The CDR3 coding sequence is TGTGCCAGCAGCCGCGGGACTTCGAACACCGGGGAGCTGTTTTTT. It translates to CASSRGTSNTGELFF. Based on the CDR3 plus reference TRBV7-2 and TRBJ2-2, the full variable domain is GAGVSQSPSNKVTEKGKDVELRCDPISGHTALYWYRQSLGQGLEFLIYFQGNSAPDKSGLPSDRFSAERTGGSVSTLTIQRTQQEDSAVYLCASSRGTSNTGELFFGEGSRLTVL.

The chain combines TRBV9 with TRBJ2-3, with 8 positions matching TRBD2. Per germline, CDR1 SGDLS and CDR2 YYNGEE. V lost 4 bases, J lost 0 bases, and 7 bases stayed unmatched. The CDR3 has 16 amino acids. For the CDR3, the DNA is TGTGCCAGCAGCTCCCAGCGGGAGAGAAGCACAGATACGCAGTATTTT. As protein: CASSSQRERSTDTQYF.

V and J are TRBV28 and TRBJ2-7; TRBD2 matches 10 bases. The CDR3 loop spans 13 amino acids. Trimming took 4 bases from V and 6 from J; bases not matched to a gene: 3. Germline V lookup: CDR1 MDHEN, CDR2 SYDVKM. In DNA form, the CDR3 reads TGTGCCAGCAGTTCCAGCGGGAGGGGCGAGCAGTACTTC. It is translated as CASSSSGRGEQYF.

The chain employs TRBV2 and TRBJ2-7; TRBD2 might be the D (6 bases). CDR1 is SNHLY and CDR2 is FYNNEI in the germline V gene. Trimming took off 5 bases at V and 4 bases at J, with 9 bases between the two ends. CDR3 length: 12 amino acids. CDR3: CASSPAGYEQYF. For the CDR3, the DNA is TGTGCCAGCAGTCCGGCGGGGTACGAGCAGTACTTC.

CDR3 in amino acids: CASSQGDRDYGYTF. In DNA form, the CDR3 reads TGTGCCAGCAGCCAAGGGGACAGAGACTATGGCTACACCTTC. The chain couples TRBV4-2 to TRBJ1-2; the match to TRBD1 covers 7 bases. V was clipped by 1 base and J by 3 bases; unmatched bases: 2. Germline V lookup: CDR1 LGHNA, CDR2 YNFKEQ. This CDR3 has 14 amino acids.

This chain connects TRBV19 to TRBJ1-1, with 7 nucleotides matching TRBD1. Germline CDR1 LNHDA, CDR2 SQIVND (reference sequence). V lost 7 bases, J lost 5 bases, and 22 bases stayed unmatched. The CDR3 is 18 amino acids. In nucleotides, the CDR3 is TGTGCCAGTACCCCCATCGACAGGGCGGGGGGCCGAGGGACTGAAGCTTTCTTT. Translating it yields CASTPIDRAGGRGTEAFF.

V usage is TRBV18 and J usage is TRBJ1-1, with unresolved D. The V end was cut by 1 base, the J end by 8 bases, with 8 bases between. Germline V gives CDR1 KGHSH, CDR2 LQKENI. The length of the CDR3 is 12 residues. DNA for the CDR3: TGTGCCAGCTCACCACTTTCGGAGGAAGCTTTCTTT. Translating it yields CASSPLSEEAFF.

The CDR3 reads CASSLGQETQYF. In DNA form, the CDR3 reads TGCGCCAGCAGCTTGGGACAAGAGACCCAGTACTTC. This chain connects TRBV5-1 to TRBJ2-5, with unresolved D. V was shortened by 0 bases and J by 2 bases, with 2 bases between the two germline ends. CDR1 is SGHRS, CDR2 YFSETQ, per germline. The CDR3 has 12 residues.

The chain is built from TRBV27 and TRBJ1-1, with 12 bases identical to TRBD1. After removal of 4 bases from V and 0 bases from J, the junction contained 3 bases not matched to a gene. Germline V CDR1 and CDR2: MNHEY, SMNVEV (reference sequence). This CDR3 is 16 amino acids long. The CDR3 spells CASSSRDRGLNTEAFF. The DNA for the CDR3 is TGTGCCAGCAGTTCCCGGGACAGGGGGCTGAACACTGAAGCTTTCTTT.

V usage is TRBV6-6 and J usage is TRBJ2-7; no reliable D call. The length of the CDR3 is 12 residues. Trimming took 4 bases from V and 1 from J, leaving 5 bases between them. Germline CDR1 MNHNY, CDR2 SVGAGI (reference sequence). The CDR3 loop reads CASSFVSYEQYF. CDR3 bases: TGTGCCAGCAGTTTTGTGTCCTACGAGCAGTACTTC.

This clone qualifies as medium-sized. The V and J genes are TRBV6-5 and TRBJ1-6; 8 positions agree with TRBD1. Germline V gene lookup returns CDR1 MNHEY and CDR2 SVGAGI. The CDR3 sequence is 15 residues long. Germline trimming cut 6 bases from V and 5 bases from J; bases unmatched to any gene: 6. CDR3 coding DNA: TGTGCCAGCAGCCTGGGGGACAGGCATAATTCACCCCTCCACTTT. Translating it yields CASSLGDRHNSPLHF.